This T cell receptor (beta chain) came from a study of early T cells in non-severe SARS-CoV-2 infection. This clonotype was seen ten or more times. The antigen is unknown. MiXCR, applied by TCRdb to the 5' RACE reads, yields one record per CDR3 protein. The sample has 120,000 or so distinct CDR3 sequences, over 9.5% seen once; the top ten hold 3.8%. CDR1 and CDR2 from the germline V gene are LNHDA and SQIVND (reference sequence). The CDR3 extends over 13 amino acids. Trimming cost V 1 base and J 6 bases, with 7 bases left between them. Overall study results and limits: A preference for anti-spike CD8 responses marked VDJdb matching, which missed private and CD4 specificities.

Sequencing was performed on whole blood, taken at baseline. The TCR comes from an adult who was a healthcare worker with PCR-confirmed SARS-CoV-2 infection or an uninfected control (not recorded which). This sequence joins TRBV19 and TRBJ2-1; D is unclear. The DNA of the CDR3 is TGTGCCAGTAGTATAGGAAGGCCCAATGAGCAGTTCTTC. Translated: CASSIGRPNEQFF.